This T cell receptor beta chain is from a study of CD4 T cells in relation to SARS-CoV-2 and coronaviruses. This table comes from immunoSEQ multiplex PCR, and its TCRdb copy is limited to in-frame clones, with some not included. Of about 26,000 clones in the sample, roughly 73% were seen once. Before the COVID-19 pandemic, during about 2011-2019, CD4+ T cells were taken from unexposed donors. After about 11 days of culture, CD4+ T cells were isolated. Cells permitting, SARS-CoV-2 S/N and four cold-coronavirus spikes were tested on unexposed-donor CD4+ T cells. In regard to this clone: Antigen: not known.

CDR3 size: 12 residues. V was cut by 2 bases and J by 3 bases, with 5 bases left in between. Germline CDR1 and CDR2: MDHEN and SYDVKM. The J gene is TRBJ2-7, the V gene TRBV28; D is ambiguous. This TCR was sampled from a human donor in good health. The sequenced sample was CD4+ T cells from PBMCs, cultured in vitro. CDR3 sequence reads: CASSLEDYEQYF. The CDR3 coding sequence is TGTGCCAGCAGTTTAGAAGACTACGAGCAGTACTTC. Combining the CDR3 with reference TRBV28 and TRBJ2-7 gives the whole variable domain DVKVTQSSRYLVKRTGEKVFLECVQDMDHENMFWYRQDPGLGLRLIYFSYDVKMKEKGDIPEGYSVSREKKERFSLILESASTNQTSMYLCASSLEDYEQYFGPGTRLTVT.